This T cell receptor (beta chain) was recovered during a study of response to subunit inactivated influenza vaccine. Regarding the study as a whole: After each seasonal influenza vaccination, few new T cells are recruited, the authors suggested.

This CDR3 spans 20 amino acids. Germline V gene sequence: CDR1 SGDLS, CDR2 YYNGEE. The V segment lost 3 bases and the J segment 2 bases; nucleotides outside the gene matches: 14. Using its own MiXCR run on the RT-PCR reads, TCRdb lists one record per CDR3 protein. Of around 300,000 distinct CDR3 sequences listed, roughly 20% are singletons. Concerning this clonotype: The antigen is unknown.

The sequence was collected from a man aged 50 to 69 who received an inactivated influenza vaccine. This chain uses TRBV9 with TRBJ2-1; 13 bases are a match to TRBD2. This specimen consisted of PBMCs from blood, obtained less than 22 months after vaccination. In nucleotides, the CDR3 is TGTGCCAGCAGCGCCAGCTCAACTAGCGGGAGGGAAAGGGCCTACAATGAGCAGTTCTTC. It specifies CASSASSTSGRERAYNEQFF.